This T cell receptor (beta chain) was sequenced in a study of OX40 agonist ivuxolimab in advanced cancers. Looking at the study overall: The dose-escalation cohort was over 65% male, with a mean age of about 58 years, ranging roughly 23 to 90.

Germline CDR1 and CDR2: KGHSH and LQKENI. V was pared by 4 bases and J by 5 bases, with 5 bases between. CDR3 length equals 11 residues. This clone was seen a single time. Excluded were patients having autoimmune disease history or systemic immunosuppression. Sequenced by immunoSEQ multiplex PCR; TCRdb stores in-frame clones only, minus some. The repertoire holds about 82,000 clones, with approximately 86% as singletons. The TCR was taken from an adult with an advanced solid tumor such as melanoma, head and neck, liver or kidney cancer. This chain connects TRBV18 to TRBJ1-1; no definite D call. Sequencing was performed on CD4+ or CD8+ T cells sorted from blood, taken in a trial of the OX40 agonist ivuxolimab. Here the CDR3 reads CASSQGTEAFF. The CDR3 bases are TGTGCCAGCTCACAGGGTACTGAAGCTTTCTTT.